The T cell receptor beta chain described here comes from a study of monozygotic twins with inflammatory bowel disease. Study observations and caveats: Lower sharing of clonotypes with other individuals was seen in IBD patients than in healthy twins. This was most marked in patients showing signs of disease activity.

Whole blood that had not undergone T cell sorting provided the isolated total RNA. This CDR3 comprises 14 residues. CDR1 and CDR2 from the germline V gene are SEHNR and FQNEAQ (reference sequence). During cDNA synthesis, UMIs that each contained a 6-nucleotide sample barcode were added by means of template switching. For each CDR3 protein, TCRdb gives one entry from its re-call of the 5' RACE reads, without DNA. Recorded for this sample: approximately 120,000 distinct CDR3 sequences. Concerning this clonotype: The antigen remains unidentified.

The source of this sequence is a human donor with ulcerative colitis or Crohn's disease, or a healthy co-twin of an affected twin (not recorded which). The chain couples TRBV7-9 to TRBJ1-1; TCRdb names TRBD1, which stays unverified in the absence of DNA. The material sequenced was blood. CDR3 amino acids: CASSSRDRDTEAFF.